Presented here are 9 T cell receptor beta chains from one specimen sequenced in a study of vaccination effects on CD4 cells after COVID-19. Viral peptide pool expansion of antigen-specific CD4+ T cells preceded sequencing in the ViraFEST assay. CD4+ T cell isolation took place after 10 days of culture. Sequencing was performed with immunoSEQ multiplex PCR; in TCRdb, only in-frame clones are kept and a portion is missing. Altogether 60,000 to 70,000 clones are present, roughly 79% being singletons, with the ten largest covering over 2%. No cognate antigen is known for these TCRs. Sample: CD4+ T cells from PBMCs cultured with HCoV-229E spike peptides, taken before COVID-19 vaccination. These receptors originate from a human donor who received a COVID-19 vaccine.

This clone appeared a few times. The V gene is TRBV5-4, the J gene TRBJ2-1; TRBD1 might be the D (6 bases). This CDR3 has 12 residues. Germline V gives CDR1 SGHNT, CDR2 YYREEE (reference sequence). V was clipped by 4 bases and J by 7 bases, with 9 bases between them. In nucleotides, the CDR3 is TGTGCCAGCAGCCAACAGGGAAATGAGCAGTTCTTC. Its protein product is CASSQQGNEQFF.

The DNA for the CDR3 is TGTGCCACCAGTGATTCTAGCGGGGGGGCGGCCTACAATGAGCAGTTCTTC. This sequence encodes CATSDSSGGAAYNEQFF. The V gene is TRBV24-1, the J gene TRBJ2-1; 12 nucleotides line up with TRBD2. Germline V gene sequence: CDR1 KGHDR, CDR2 SFDVKD. V lost 2 bases, J lost 2 bases, and 3 bases stayed unmatched. The CDR3 loop spans 17 amino acids.

The chain is built from TRBV5-6 and TRBJ2-7; the D is unclear. The CDR3 spans 13 residues. The V gene's germline CDR1 is SGHDT and CDR2 YYEEEE. Trimming removed 4 bases from V and 6 bases from J, with 14 bases in between. CDR3 in amino acids: CASSPVDGTEQYV. CDR3 nucleotides: TGTGCCAGCAGCCCCGTTGACGGTACCGAGCAGTACGTC.

The sample holds a few counts of this clone. The chain is built from TRBV13 and TRBJ2-2; TRBD2 is a possible D gene (5 bases). Germline CDR1 PRHDT, CDR2 FYEKMQ (reference sequence). This CDR3 is built from 16 residues. V was cut by 10 bases and J by 4 bases, with 22 bases left in between. CDR3 residues: CATKAGSPRGTGELFF. The CDR3 nucleotides are TGTGCCACGAAAGCCGGTAGCCCCCGGGGCACCGGGGAGCTGTTTTTT.

This clone was counted a few times. The chain links TRBV30 to TRBJ2-7, with 8 positions matching TRBD1. The germline V gene encodes CDR1 GTSNPN and CDR2 SVGIG (reference sequence). The CDR3 has 13 residues. V dropped 0 bases and J dropped 7; count of bases not matched to a gene: 5. The DNA for the CDR3 is TGTGCCTGGAGTGTACTTGGGACAGGTGAGCAGTACGTC. This codes for CAWSVLGTGEQYV.

This rearrangement joins TRBV11-2 to TRBJ1-2; possibly TRBD1 for D (5 bases). The length of the CDR3 is 14 residues. The germline V and J ends were trimmed by 5 bases and 6 bases, with 16 bases remaining between them. The V gene's germline CDR1 is SGHAT and CDR2 FQNNGV. CDR3 DNA sequence: TGTGCCAGCAGCCGCTTTGGGGCCCTAGATGGCTACACCTTC. Its protein product is CASSRFGALDGYTF.

The chain employs TRBV30 and TRBJ1-3; tentatively, D is TRBD1 (5 bases). Trimming left V 0 bases short and J 2 bases short, with 11 bases between. CDR1 is GTSNPN, CDR2 SVGIG, per germline (reference sequence). CDR3 size: 15 residues. As DNA, the CDR3 is TGTGCCTGGAGTGTTGGGGGGTCTCCTGGAAACACCATATATTTT. It encodes CAWSVGGSPGNTIYF.

This rearrangement joins TRBV5-1 to TRBJ1-2, with a possible D match to TRBD1 (5 bases). CDR3 size: 13 residues. CDR1 is SGHRS, CDR2 YFSETQ, per germline. With 3 bases removed from V and 8 bases from J, the gap between germline ends came to 14 bases. CDR3 DNA: TGCGCCAGCAGCTATACAGGCCCAGCGGGCTACACCTTC. This gives the protein CASSYTGPAGYTF.

The V call is TRBV2, the J call TRBJ2-7; D remains unclear. Germline CDR1 reads SNHLY; CDR2 reads FYNNEI. CDR3 size: 11 residues. The ends were cut back, 4 bases at V and 4 bases at J, with 5 bases in the middle. The CDR3 bases are TGTGCCAGCAGTGTCATGTACGAGCAGTACGTC. It yields the protein CASSVMYEQYV.